These 28 T cell receptor beta chains share one sample of origin, sequenced in a study of T-cell reconstitution after alpha-beta-depleted transplantation in children. Unique molecular identifiers featured in how the TCRbeta library was prepared. TCRdb fed the PCR reads into MiXCR, producing one record per CDR3 protein. The table lists a few hundred thousand distinct CDR3 sequences, over 20% of them singletons. The material was PBMCs, obtained before TCRalphabeta/CD19-depleted stem cell transplant. Source of these receptors: a boy under two years old with Wiskott-Aldrich syndrome, due to receive a stem cell transplant.

This clonotype was counted between two and nine times. The chain carries TRBV6-5 and TRBJ1-6, with unresolved D. The CDR3 runs 15 residues. Trimming took 2 bases from V and 4 from J, leaving 9 bases between them. The germline gives CDR1 MNHEY, CDR2 SVGAGI. CDR3 loop: CASSYAREYNSPLHF. The CDR3, as DNA: TGTGCCAGCAGTTACGCCCGGGAGTATAATTCACCCCTCCACTTT.

This clonotype was seen only a few times. This rearrangement joins TRBV27 to TRBJ1-2; weak D call: TRBD1 (5 bases). V was cut by 6 bases and J by 0 bases, with 20 bases left in between. CDR1 is MNHEY, CDR2 SMNVEV, per germline (reference sequence). The CDR3 runs 17 residues. The CDR3 DNA sequence: TGTGCCAGCAGCCCGGGGGGAGGGGCAAGAACTAACTATGGCTACACCTTC. It specifies CASSPGGGARTNYGYTF.

The rearrangement uses TRBV10-3 and TRBJ2-5; the D call may be TRBD1 or TRBD2 (5 bases each). CDR1 is ENHRY, CDR2 SYGVKD, per germline. This CDR3 contains 14 residues. V lost 3 bases and J lost 7, with 15 bases in between. The CDR3 DNA follows: TGTGCCATCAGTGATGGGACCACCTGGGGGACCCAGTACTTC. Protein sequence: CAISDGTTWGTQYF.

The chain links TRBV5-1 to TRBJ2-7; D assignment may be TRBD1 or TRBD2 (6 bases each). Between the trimmed V and J ends, which lost 0 bases and 5 bases, there was a span of 15 bases. The CDR3 runs 15 residues. Per the germline V gene, CDR1 is SGHRS and CDR2 is YFSETQ. CDR3 sequence: CASSLGSGEVHEQYF. Here the CDR3 DNA reads TGCGCCAGCAGCTTGGGGTCAGGGGAGGTGCACGAGCAGTACTTC. The full variable domain, rest sourced from reference TRBV5-1 and TRBJ2-7, is KAGVTQTPRYLIKTRGQQVTLSCSPISGHRSVSWYQQTPGQGLQFLFEYFSETQRNKGNFPGRFSGRQFSNSRSEMNVSTLELGDSALYLCASSLGSGEVHEQYFGPGTRLTVT.

Only a few counts were recorded for this clonotype. The genes are TRBV3-1 and TRBJ2-1; 8 bases fit TRBD2. The CDR3 is made up of 16 amino acids. The germline V gene encodes CDR1 LGHDT and CDR2 YNNKEL (reference sequence). V dropped 2 bases and J dropped 5; count of bases not matched to a gene: 8. CDR3 in amino acids: CASSQTTSGKDNEQFF. The CDR3 nucleotides are TGTGCCAGCAGCCAAACAACTAGCGGAAAAGACAATGAGCAGTTCTTC.

This chain links TRBV28 with TRBJ2-7; D not certain. This CDR3 has 14 amino acids. Trimming left V 3 bases short and J 3 bases short, with 12 bases between. The germline V gene encodes CDR1 MDHEN and CDR2 SYDVKM. Here the CDR3 reads CASSLTLLVYEQYF. The CDR3 nucleotides read TGTGCCAGCAGTTTGACCTTGCTAGTCTACGAGCAGTACTTC.

The gene calls are TRBV12-3 or TRBV12-4 and TRBJ2-2; 11 bases match TRBD2. The J segment lost 4 bases and the V segment lost 6 bases, leaving 7 bases of the junction unmatched. This CDR3 spans 16 amino acids. CDR3 residues: CASSDLAGGLTGELFF. The CDR3 DNA reads TGTGCCAGCAGCGATCTAGCGGGAGGTCTCACCGGGGAGCTGTTTTTT.

This chain connects TRBV7-9 to TRBJ2-3, with 7 bases that match TRBD2. Germline V gene sequence: CDR1 SEHNR, CDR2 FQNEAQ (reference sequence). The CDR3 consists of 16 residues. V gave up 2 bases and J gave up 5 bases; unmatched junction bases: 10. The CDR3 loop is CASSLMFQRERDTQYF. The DNA of the CDR3 is TGTGCCAGCAGCTTAATGTTCCAGCGGGAACGAGATACGCAGTATTTT.

The V and J genes are TRBV5-6 and TRBJ1-2, with TRBD1 as a possible D gene (6 bases). There are 15 residues in the CDR3. The ends were cut back, 0 bases at V and 5 bases at J, with 14 bases in the middle. Germline V gene sequence: CDR1 SGHDT, CDR2 YYEEEE. The CDR3 protein is CASSLVQGKPYGYTF. In nucleotides, the CDR3 is TGTGCCAGCAGCTTGGTCCAGGGGAAACCTTATGGCTACACCTTC.

The CDR3 region is CASSSLAANQETQYF. CDR3 bases: TGTGCCAGCAGCTCACTAGCGGCTAACCAAGAGACCCAGTACTTC. The chain carries TRBV5-6 and TRBJ2-5; TRBD2 aligns across 8 bases. The CDR3 is 15 amino acids. With 3 bases clipped from V and 0 bases from J, the junction kept 4 bases outside the gene matches. CDR1 is SGHDT and CDR2 is YYEEEE in the germline V gene.

This clonotype was counted at least ten times. The rearrangement uses TRBV5-1 and TRBJ1-5, with 8 positions matching TRBD1. Germline V gene sequence: CDR1 SGHRS, CDR2 YFSETQ. The CDR3 contains 15 residues. The ends lost 0 bases at V and 2 bases at J; junction bases unmatched: 1. The CDR3 here is CASSLAGGGNQPQHF. The DNA for the CDR3 is TGCGCCAGCAGCTTGGCAGGGGGCGGCAATCAGCCCCAGCATTTT.

This clonotype was seen a handful of times. The chain has TRBV5-6 and TRBJ1-2, with no clear D. V was shortened by 0 bases and J by 5 bases, with 14 bases between the two germline ends. Germline CDR1 reads SGHDT; CDR2 reads YYEEEE. The CDR3 is made up of 15 amino acids. CDR3 in amino acids: CASSLGSWGDYGYTF. The DNA of the CDR3 is TGTGCCAGCAGCTTGGGGTCGTGGGGAGATTATGGCTACACCTTC. Full variable domain (remainder filled in from reference TRBV5-6 and TRBJ1-2): DAGVTQSPTHLIKTRGQQVTLRCSPKSGHDTVSWYQQALGQGPQFIFQYYEEEERQRGNFPDRFSGHQFPNYSSELNVNALLLGDSALYLCASSLGSWGDYGYTFGSGTRLTVV.

The chain links TRBV5-1 to TRBJ2-5; TRBD2 aligns across 11 bases. From germline, CDR1 is SGHRS and CDR2 YFSETQ. With V trimmed by 3 bases and J by 2 bases, 6 bases remained unmatched. The CDR3 has 16 amino acids. The CDR3 loop reads CASSSPGLAVQETQYF. The DNA for the CDR3 is TGCGCCAGCAGCTCACCGGGACTAGCGGTACAAGAGACCCAGTACTTC.

This rearrangement joins TRBV18 to TRBJ2-3; 13 bases align to TRBD2. Germline CDR1 KGHSH, CDR2 LQKENI. The CDR3 loop spans 17 amino acids. J lost 6 bases, V lost 3 bases, and 9 bases had no gene match. The CDR3 bases are TGTGCCAGCTCACCGACAGGACTAGCGGGAGTGGTGGATACGCAGTATTTT. It specifies CASSPTGLAGVVDTQYF.

This clonotype was recorded a few times. V gene TRBV27 combines with J gene TRBJ2-3; 8 bases fit TRBD2. After removal of 6 bases from V and 4 bases from J, the junction contained 6 bases not matched to a gene. The CDR3 contains 14 residues. The germline V gene encodes CDR1 MNHEY and CDR2 SMNVEV (reference sequence). The CDR3: CASRMGLVPDTQYF. The CDR3 DNA is TGTGCCAGCAGAATGGGACTAGTCCCAGATACGCAGTATTTT.

This rearrangement joins TRBV12-3 or TRBV12-4 to TRBJ2-1; D is possibly TRBD1 or TRBD2 (6 bases each). Trimming took 4 bases from V and 11 from J, leaving 27 bases between them. The CDR3 consists of 17 residues. CDR3 region: CASSSSGGGVGWSQQFF. The CDR3 coding sequence is TGTGCCAGCAGTTCCAGCGGAGGGGGTGTTGGGTGGAGTCAGCAGTTCTTC.

As DNA, the CDR3 is TGCAGCGCCGCAGGGGACAGCCGCCGCACAGATACGCAGTATTTT. It is translated as CSAAGDSRRTDTQYF. The genes are TRBV29-1 and TRBJ2-3; 7 bases are shared with TRBD1. Germline lookup yields CDR1 SQVTM and CDR2 ANQGSEA. Unmatched junction bases numbered 11, after V lost 7 bases and J lost 1 base. The CDR3 is made up of 15 amino acids.

This sequence joins TRBV5-1 and TRBJ2-4, with D possibly being TRBD1 (6 bases). V was cut by 0 bases and J by 3 bases, with 7 bases left in between. From germline, CDR1 is SGHRS and CDR2 YFSETQ. CDR3 length: 14 amino acids. CDR3 sequence (DNA): TGCGCCAGCAGCTTGGGGACAGACAAAAACATTCAGTACTTC. Amino acid sequence: CASSLGTDKNIQYF. Supplemented by reference TRBV5-1 and TRBJ2-4, the full variable domain reads KAGVTQTPRYLIKTRGQQVTLSCSPISGHRSVSWYQQTPGQGLQFLFEYFSETQRNKGNFPGRFSGRQFSNSRSEMNVSTLELGDSALYLCASSLGTDKNIQYFGAGTRLSVL.

The chain joins TRBV29-1 to TRBJ2-1, with TRBD2 matching over 9 bases. Germline V gives CDR1 SQVTM, CDR2 ANQGSEA. With 7 bases clipped from V and 2 bases from J, the junction kept 6 bases outside the gene matches. CDR3 length: 14 residues. CDR3 residues: CSDRLAAAYNEQFF. DNA of the CDR3: TGCAGCGACCGACTAGCGGCCGCCTACAATGAGCAGTTCTTC.

The chain employs TRBV24-1 and TRBJ2-1, with TRBD2 identical over 9 bases. Germline trimming cut 5 bases from V and 0 bases from J; bases unmatched to any gene: 13. CDR1 KGHDR and CDR2 SFDVKD come from the germline V gene. This CDR3 is built from 19 residues. CDR3: CATSGRREGTRDSYNEQFF. The CDR3 coding sequence is TGTGCCACCAGTGGTCGGCGGGAGGGGACCCGTGACTCCTACAATGAGCAGTTCTTC.

The rearrangement links TRBV5-5 to TRBJ2-3; the match to TRBD2 covers 9 bases. V shed 3 bases and J 6 bases; nucleotides not matched to a gene: 8. Germline CDR1 is SGHKS and CDR2 is YYEKEE (reference sequence). The CDR3 runs to 15 residues. CDR3 sequence: CASSSKIAGADTQYF. The CDR3 bases are TGTGCCAGCAGCTCCAAAATAGCGGGAGCCGATACGCAGTATTTT.

The table lists this clonotype with a few counts. The chain uses TRBV5-1 and TRBJ2-1, with 10 bases fitting TRBD2. The CDR3 runs to 16 residues. V was pared by 0 bases and J by 2 bases, with 2 bases of the junction left unmatched. Germline CDR1 and CDR2: SGHRS and YFSETQ. This CDR3 is CASSLGGTSAYNEQFF. Here the CDR3 DNA reads TGCGCCAGCAGCTTGGGGGGGACTAGCGCCTACAATGAGCAGTTCTTC.

The V call is TRBV20-1, the J call TRBJ2-3; no clear D gene. The length of the CDR3 is 11 residues. Germline V lookup: CDR1 DFQATT, CDR2 SNEGSKA (reference sequence). The CDR3 loop is CSAGTTDTQYF. The CDR3 DNA reads TGCAGCGCAGGTACCACAGATACGCAGTATTTT.

The rearrangement uses TRBV20-1 and TRBJ2-3; tentatively, D is TRBD2 (5 bases). CDR1 is DFQATT and CDR2 is SNEGSKA in the germline V gene (reference sequence). The CDR3 runs 14 residues. Trimming took 0 bases from V and 6 from J, leaving 13 bases between them. The CDR3 sequence is CSARDVGVFDTQYF. In DNA, the CDR3 is TGCAGTGCTAGAGACGTCGGGGTTTTCGATACGCAGTATTTT.

This clonotype has a handful of counts. The rearrangement joins TRBV6-5 to TRBJ1-5, with unresolved D. Trimming removed 4 bases from V and 6 bases from J, with 13 bases in between. Germline V gene lookup returns CDR1 MNHEY and CDR2 SVGAGI. The CDR3 totals 14 residues. Here the CDR3 DNA reads TGTGCCAGCAGTTCTGGGTTCAGCCCTCAGCCCCAGCATTTT. Amino acid sequence: CASSSGFSPQPQHF.

The V and J genes are TRBV14 and TRBJ2-1; TRBD2 is a possible D gene (6 bases). CDR3 size: 17 residues. Trimming removed 0 bases at V and 0 bases at J, with 12 bases between. Per germline, CDR1 SGHDN and CDR2 FVKESK. The CDR3 region is CASSQDWAGISYNEQFF. CDR3 nucleotide sequence: TGTGCCAGCAGCCAAGATTGGGCGGGGATCTCCTACAATGAGCAGTTCTTC.

There are many counts of this clonotype. V gene TRBV5-1 combines with J gene TRBJ2-1; no clear D gene. Per the germline V gene, CDR1 is SGHRS and CDR2 is YFSETQ. Trimming pared 2 bases from V and 4 bases from J, leaving 7 bases between. The length of the CDR3 is 13 residues. The CDR3 DNA is TGCGCCAGCAGCTTCCCCACTTACAATGAGCAGTTCTTC. Protein: CASSFPTYNEQFF.

The V call is TRBV5-1, the J call TRBJ1-6; weak D call: TRBD1 (6 bases). The V end was cut by 5 bases, the J end by 17 bases, with 17 bases between. The germline V gene encodes CDR1 SGHRS and CDR2 YFSETQ. The CDR3 loop spans 12 amino acids. The CDR3 region has the DNA TGCGCCAGCAGTTTTGACAGGAGGAAGATCCACTTT. Translated: CASSFDRRKIHF.